The 9 T cell receptor beta chains in this list originate from one sample, sequenced in a study of circulating and synovial CD4+ cells in juvenile arthritis. The table came from immunoSEQ multiplex PCR; TCRdb's copy has only in-frame clones and leaves some out. The table lists about 32,000 clones, 90% to 95% of them singletons, with approximately 0.68% in the top ten. What was sequenced was CD4+ T cells from blood. The receptors come from a human donor with juvenile idiopathic arthritis.

The chain couples TRBV6-6 to TRBJ2-7; 9 nucleotides line up with TRBD2. V lost 5 bases, J lost 9 bases, and 8 bases stayed unmatched. The CDR3 is 13 amino acids. Germline values: CDR1 MNHNY, CDR2 SVGAGI (reference sequence). For the CDR3, the DNA is TGTGCCAGCAGTAGGACTAGCGAATCCGGGCAGTACTTC. It codes for CASSRTSESGQYF.

The rearrangement uses TRBV7-2 and TRBJ2-2; D ambiguous. The CDR3 is made up of 16 amino acids. Between the trimmed V and J ends, which lost 2 bases and 5 bases, there was a span of 15 bases. CDR1 SGHTA and CDR2 FQGNSA come from the germline V gene. CDR3 nucleotides: TGTGCCAGCAGCTTATGGTTAGCAGCCTTGACCGGGGAGCTGTTTTTT. Protein: CASSLWLAALTGELFF. Using reference TRBV7-2 and TRBJ2-2 for the parts outside the CDR3, the full variable domain is GAGVSQSPSNKVTEKGKDVELRCDPISGHTALYWYRQSLGQGLEFLIYFQGNSAPDKSGLPSDRFSAERTGGSVSTLTIQRTQQEDSAVYLCASSLWLAALTGELFFGEGSRLTVL.

V is TRBV19 and J is TRBJ2-7; the D gene is possibly TRBD2 (6 bases). The V gene lost 9 bases and the J gene lost 5 bases, with 20 bases spanning the gap. CDR1 and CDR2 from the germline V gene are LNHDA and SQIVND (reference sequence). This CDR3 spans 14 amino acids. The CDR3 sequence: CASTGNSGVHEQYF. CDR3 DNA: TGTGCCAGCACGGGAAATAGCGGAGTCCACGAGCAGTACTTC.

The J gene is TRBJ2-7, the V gene TRBV19; 12 bases are shared with TRBD2. The germline V gene encodes CDR1 LNHDA and CDR2 SQIVND (reference sequence). This CDR3 is built from 17 residues. V shed 6 bases and J 2 bases; nucleotides not matched to a gene: 11. CDR3 protein: CASSMGGLAGDAYEQYF. DNA for the CDR3: TGTGCCAGTAGCATGGGGGGACTAGCGGGTGACGCCTACGAGCAGTACTTC. The full variable domain, with the rest looked up from reference TRBV19 and TRBJ2-7, is DGGITQSPKYLFRKEGQNVTLSCEQNLNHDAMYWYRQDPGQGLRLIYYSQIVNDFQKGDIAEGYSVSREKKESFPLTVTSAQKNPTAFYLCASSMGGLAGDAYEQYFGPGTRLTVT.

The chain joins TRBV7-8 to TRBJ1-4; possibly TRBD1 for D (6 bases). This CDR3 contains 16 residues. Germline V gene lookup returns CDR1 SGHVS and CDR2 FQNEAQ. The V gene lost 4 bases and the J gene lost 2 bases, with 14 bases spanning the gap. The CDR3 sequence: CASSWEQGDTNEKLFF. For the CDR3, the DNA is TGTGCCAGCAGCTGGGAACAGGGTGATACTAATGAAAAACTGTTTTTT.

This clone was detected a few times. The V and J genes are TRBV21-1 and TRBJ2-3; TRBD1 is taken as the D call from the table, unchecked against the DNA. TRBV21-1 is reported as a pseudogene. The CDR3 totals 17 residues. CDR3 in DNA: TGTGCCAGCAGCACCAAGACAACCTTAAATAGCACAGATACGCAGTATTTT. Encoded protein: CASSTKTTLNSTDTQYF.

This chain connects TRBV19 to TRBJ2-1; TRBD2 matches at 8 bases. The CDR3 has 15 amino acids. V gave up 0 bases and J gave up 3 bases; unmatched junction bases: 1. CDR1 and CDR2 from the germline V gene are LNHDA and SQIVND (reference sequence). The CDR3 sequence is CASSIEGTSYNEQFF. CDR3 coding DNA: TGTGCCAGTAGTATAGAAGGGACTAGCTACAATGAGCAGTTCTTC. Drawing the rest from reference TRBV19 and TRBJ2-1, the complete variable domain is DGGITQSPKYLFRKEGQNVTLSCEQNLNHDAMYWYRQDPGQGLRLIYYSQIVNDFQKGDIAEGYSVSREKKESFPLTVTSAQKNPTAFYLCASSIEGTSYNEQFFGPGTRLTVL.

This clone was seen only once. The chain uses TRBV5-1 and TRBJ2-3; 8 bases line up with TRBD2. In germline, CDR1 is SGHRS, CDR2 YFSETQ. CDR3 length equals 14 residues. J lost 4 bases, V lost 2 bases, and 3 bases had no gene match. CDR3 nucleotides: TGCGCCAGCAGCTTCGGGAGGGCTTCAGATACGCAGTATTTT. This sequence encodes CASSFGRASDTQYF.

The V and J genes are TRBV9 and TRBJ2-6, with 9 bases fitting TRBD1. This CDR3 region has 14 residues. Germline loops: CDR1 SGDLS, CDR2 YYNGEE. CDR3 sequence (DNA): TGTTCATGGGACAGGGCTTCTGGGGCCAACGTCCTGACTTTC. It is translated as CSWDRASGANVLTF. The full variable domain, with the rest looked up from reference TRBV9 and TRBJ2-6, is DSGVTQTPKHLITATGQRVTLRCSPRSGDLSVYWYQQSLDQGLQFLIQYYNGEERAKGNILERFSAQQFPDLHSELNLSSLELGDSALYFCSWDRASGANVLTFGAGSRLTVL.